This T cell receptor beta chain was sequenced in a study of CD8+ T cells in alopecia areata. The treatment is: oral pan-JAK inhibitor, 5-10 mg twice daily. The CDR3 spans 15 residues. Germline values: CDR1 MNHEY, CDR2 SMNVEV (reference sequence). V lost 5 bases to trimming and J lost 5 bases, with 18 bases between them. RNA extraction and reverse transcription yielded cDNA as sequencing template. Assay used: immunoSEQ multiplex PCR; TCRdb lists only in-frame clones, some missing. The table has 95,000 to 120,000 clones, 50% to 65% seen once. The sample here was CD4+ T cells sorted from blood, taken at week 24, from a patient treated with tofacitinib. This TCR was sampled from a human donor with alopecia areata. The rearrangement uses TRBV27 and TRBJ1-1; D gene unclear. In DNA form, the CDR3 reads TGTGCCAGCAGTCCACCTACCCAGTCGGGGACTGAAGCTTTCTTT. This encodes CASSPPTQSGTEAFF.